These 5 T cell receptor beta chains were sequenced from one sample in a study of response to subunit inactivated influenza vaccine. TCRdb used MiXCR to reprocess the RT-PCR reads, holding one entry per CDR3 protein. The sample includes roughly 190,000 distinct CDR3 sequences, 13% to 15% seen only once; the top ten take approximately 25%. The input for sequencing was CD8+ T cells sorted from PBMCs, taken about 5 days after vaccination. These receptors all come from a man aged 45-65 years who received an inactivated influenza vaccine.

V gene TRBV7-9 combines with J gene TRBJ2-2; tentatively, D is TRBD2 (5 bases). Germline CDR1 is SEHNR and CDR2 is FQNEAQ (reference sequence). CDR3 length equals 14 residues. With 6 bases removed from V and 0 bases from J, the gap between germline ends came to 8 bases. The CDR3 is CASSQRANTGELFF. The CDR3 bases are TGTGCCAGCAGTCAGAGGGCGAACACCGGGGAGCTGTTTTTT.

The chain has TRBV3-1 and TRBJ2-5; 8 nucleotides match TRBD2. The CDR3 runs 16 residues. Per germline, CDR1 LGHDT and CDR2 YNNKEL (reference sequence). After removal of 4 bases from V and 1 base from J, the junction contained 8 bases not matched to a gene. The CDR3 loop is CASSPKITSGQETQYF. CDR3 DNA: TGTGCCAGCAGCCCGAAGATTACTAGCGGCCAAGAGACCCAGTACTTC.

This clonotype was seen only a few times. This chain's CDR3 is CASSQGRRGSYEQYF. The DNA for the CDR3 is TGCGCCAGCAGCCAAGGGCGGAGGGGCTCCTACGAGCAGTACTTC. The chain recombines TRBV4-3 with TRBJ2-7, with a weak D call TRBD2 (6 bases). The V and J ends lost 1 base and 0 bases respectively, with 10 bases between them. The CDR3 runs 15 residues. Germline V gene data show CDR1 as LGHNA and CDR2 as YSLEER.

This rearrangement joins TRBV7-2 to TRBJ1-2; D remains unclear. This CDR3 region has 15 residues. The V and J ends lost 5 bases and 4 bases respectively, with 17 bases between them. Germline-derived CDR1 and CDR2 are SGHTA and FQGNSA. DNA of the CDR3: TGTGCCAGCAGCAGCTCACTCCTAATTAGCTATGGCTACACCTTC. It codes for CASSSSLLISYGYTF.

There are a few counts of this clonotype. The V gene is TRBV20-1, the J gene TRBJ2-1, with TRBD1 identical over 9 bases. Trimming cost V 0 bases and J 6 bases; bases outside gene matches: 9. The CDR3 extends over 16 amino acids. Germline loops: CDR1 DFQATT, CDR2 SNEGSKA (reference sequence). CDR3 nucleotide sequence: TGCAGTGCTAGAGATCTAGTCGGGACAGGGTTCAATGAGCAGTTCTTC. Translated: CSARDLVGTGFNEQFF.